This TCR beta chain is drawn from a study of a mutant IDH1 vaccine in newly diagnosed glioma. Turning to the study itself: Each patient was administered eight vaccinations, scheduled in weeks 1, 3, 5, 7, 11, 15, 19 and 23. Vaccines were begun 4-6 weeks after radiotherapy alone, or with temozolomide cycles. The study, taken as a whole, reports: Pseudoprogression appeared independent of alterations in top peripheral clonotypes.

Of note for this clone: Its antigen is unidentified.

Sequencing was performed with immunoSEQ multiplex PCR; in TCRdb, only in-frame clones are kept and a portion is missing. The profile shows about 40,000 clones, less than 90% of them singletons. Stated time point: week 11, during vaccination. Topical imiquimod accompanied each vaccine dose, which consisted of 300 ug of mutant IDH1 20-mer peptide. Newly diagnosed WHO grade 3 or 4 IDH1-mutant, ATRX-lost astrocytomas were identified in the donors. Trimming stripped 5 bases from V and 5 bases from J, with 10 bases between. The germline V gene encodes CDR1 SNHLY and CDR2 FYNNEI. The CDR3 runs 13 residues. The V gene is TRBV2, the J gene TRBJ2-1, with D perhaps TRBD1 (5 bases). The sample here was PBMCs, taken from a glioma patient whose treatment included an IDH1 peptide vaccine. This TCR was recovered from a man aged 35 to 55 with glioma. The CDR3 nucleotides read TGTGCCAGCAGTACCCAGGGAAACAATGAGCAGTTCTTC. This translates into CASSTQGNNEQFF.